A selection of T cell receptor beta chains follows, all from one sample in a study of T-cell reconstitution after alpha-beta-depleted transplantation in children. Using its own MiXCR run on the PCR reads, TCRdb lists one record per CDR3 protein. Among fewer than 550,000 distinct CDR3 sequences, under 13% were seen once, and the ten largest hold roughly 6%. The sample in question was PBMCs from the stem cell graft donor, obtained from the stem cell graft. The receptors here all came from a human donor who donated a stem cell graft to a child with acute myeloid leukemia. The conserved cysteine and the conserved F or W are not part of the CDR3 here.

v_gene	j_gene	CDR3aa
TRBV7-2	TRBJ2-1	ASSLLAGLYNEQF
TRBV7-3	TRBJ2-1	ASSLRGRGTYNEQF
TRBV7-9	TRBJ2-2	ASSLERGPGRGELF
TRBV5-1	TRBJ1-4	ASSLGQTSEKLL
TRBV19	TRBJ2-1	ASSIEGIRSYNEQF
TRBV4-1	TRBJ1-4	ASSQVKGRELEKLF
TRBV6-6	TRBJ1-4	ASSYWGGTLF
TRBV29-1	TRBJ2-1	SGREGGGLSSYNEQF
TRBV5-6	TRBJ2-3	ASTIDRGTDTQY
TRBV12-3/TRBV12-4	TRBJ2-3	ASTPRGGVSTDTQY
TRBV19	TRBJ1-1	ASKGDRLNTEAF
TRBV7-3	TRBJ2-2	ASSLTFAGGPAGELF
TRBV12-3/TRBV12-4	TRBJ1-5	ASRGRQGNQPQH
TRBV4-3	TRBJ1-1	ASSTPEANAEAF
TRBV7-2	TRBJ2-3	ASSLSPGLSSTDTQY